The next 24 T cell receptor beta chains were all read from a single sample in a study of shared clonotypes between healthy human individuals. The method was immunoSEQ multiplex PCR; TCRdb's version includes in-frame clones alone and lacks a portion of them. The sample holds about 2.3 million clones, approximately 90% seen once. The sequencing input was naive CD4+ T cells from PBMCs. Subset in this sample: CD45RA+ positively selected. These receptor sequences come from a man between 18 and 29 years old in good health. Some clones in this sample may be carry-over from other donors' samples.

The rearrangement uses TRBV6-5 and TRBJ1-1, with unresolved D. Germline CDR1 and CDR2: MNHEY and SVGAGI. The CDR3 length is 14 residues. V was cut by 4 bases and J by 2 bases, with 11 bases left in between. The CDR3 region is CASSWGFPNTEAFF. DNA of the CDR3: TGTGCCAGCAGTTGGGGTTTCCCTAACACTGAAGCTTTCTTT.

The V call is TRBV7-2, the J call TRBJ1-1; D not certain. This CDR3 is built from 13 residues. Germline CDR1 and CDR2: SGHTA and FQGNSA. The germline V and J ends were trimmed by 5 bases and 1 base, with 8 bases remaining between them. CDR3 amino acids: CASSDTPNTEAFF. The CDR3 nucleotides read TGTGCCAGCAGCGATACCCCGAACACTGAAGCTTTCTTT.

The chain combines TRBV29-1 with TRBJ1-1; a possible D gene is TRBD1 (6 bases). In germline, CDR1 is SQVTM, CDR2 ANQGSEA. Trimming took off 5 bases at V and 0 bases at J, with 7 bases between the two ends. The CDR3 totals 12 residues. The CDR3 nucleotides are TGCAGCGTTACAGGGATGAACACTGAAGCTTTCTTT. Protein sequence: CSVTGMNTEAFF.

As concerns this clone: Other DNA variants within this sample encode the same CDR3. The chain carries TRBV19 and TRBJ2-5; D is possibly TRBD1 or TRBD2 (6 bases each). V was shortened by 1 base and J by 5 bases, with 11 bases between the two germline ends. Germline V gene data show CDR1 as LNHDA and CDR2 as SQIVND (reference sequence). The CDR3 is 14 amino acids. The CDR3 loop reads CASSIGGAQETQYF. The CDR3 DNA reads TGTGCCAGTAGTATAGGGGGGGCCCAGGAGACCCAGTACTTC.

The genes are TRBV19 and TRBJ1-2; D remains unclear. V gave up 6 bases and J gave up 1 base, with 6 bases separating them. The germline gives CDR1 LNHDA, CDR2 SQIVND (reference sequence). The CDR3 is 12 amino acids. CDR3 residues: CASRRDNYGYTF. In DNA, the CDR3 is TGTGCCAGTAGGAGAGATAACTATGGCTACACCTTC.

This clone came up a few times. DNA of the CDR3: TGTGCCAGCTCACAACAGGGCCGGGGAAAGTACTTC. Amino acid sequence: CASSQQGRGKYF. J is TRBJ2-7 and V is TRBV18; D perhaps matches TRBD1 (6 bases). From germline, CDR1 is KGHSH and CDR2 LQKENI. V lost 4 bases and J lost 11, with 15 bases in between. This CDR3 comprises 12 residues.

This rearrangement joins TRBV30 to TRBJ2-7, with D unclear. The CDR3 has 14 residues. Germline loops: CDR1 GTSNPN, CDR2 SVGIG (reference sequence). Trimming took off 1 base at V and 2 bases at J, with 12 bases between the two ends. The CDR3 sequence is CAWSAAGSPYEQYF. Here the CDR3 DNA reads TGTGCCTGGAGTGCGGCCGGCAGTCCCTACGAGCAGTACTTC.

The chain carries TRBV4-3 and TRBJ2-1; no clear D gene. This CDR3 is 18 amino acids long. CDR1 LGHNA and CDR2 YSLEER come from the germline V gene. V was cut by 0 bases and J by 3 bases, with 18 bases left in between. CDR3 residues: CASSQESPVALGYNEQFF. The CDR3 DNA sequence: TGCGCCAGCAGCCAAGAAAGTCCGGTGGCCTTAGGCTACAATGAGCAGTTCTTC.

The chain couples TRBV9 to TRBJ2-1; 13 nucleotides match TRBD2. CDR3 size: 16 residues. From germline, CDR1 is SGDLS and CDR2 YYNGEE. J lost 9 bases, V lost 3 bases, and 9 bases had no gene match. The CDR3 reads CASSGDTSGRGPEQFF. CDR3 nucleotide sequence: TGTGCCAGCAGCGGGGACACTAGCGGGAGGGGCCCTGAGCAGTTCTTC.

The chain couples TRBV27 to TRBJ2-2, with a tentative D call TRBD2 (5 bases). This CDR3 contains 15 residues. Trimming stripped 8 bases from V and 6 bases from J, with 19 bases between. The germline V gene has CDR1 MNHEY and CDR2 SMNVEV (reference sequence). Here the CDR3 reads CASGHSGWAAGELFF. The CDR3 DNA reads TGTGCCAGCGGCCATTCGGGGTGGGCAGCCGGGGAGCTGTTTTTT.

Concerning this clone itself: Other nucleotide sequences in the sample specify the same CDR3. The chain recombines TRBV18 with TRBJ2-5; D call uncertain. Germline V gene sequence: CDR1 KGHSH, CDR2 LQKENI. V was trimmed by 3 bases and J by 2 bases, leaving 7 bases between them. The CDR3 runs to 13 residues. In DNA, the CDR3 is TGTGCCAGCTCACCGCCAGATCAAGAGACCCAGTACTTC. This sequence encodes CASSPPDQETQYF.

Worth noting for this clone: The sample contains more than one DNA sequence encoding this CDR3. This rearrangement joins TRBV29-1 to TRBJ1-1; D call uncertain. The CDR3 runs 10 residues. CDR1 SQVTM and CDR2 ANQGSEA come from the germline V gene. Trimming took off 7 bases at V and 2 bases at J, with 5 bases between the two ends. CDR3 loop: CSARNTEAFF. CDR3 in DNA: TGCAGCGCCAGAAACACTGAAGCTTTCTTT.

The chain joins TRBV11-2 to TRBJ2-3, with 7 bases aligning to TRBD2. J gave up 1 base and V 0 bases, and 1 base lay outside the gene matches. The CDR3 spans 15 residues. Germline V gene data show CDR1 as SGHAT and CDR2 as FQNNGV. The CDR3 DNA reads as TGTGCCAGCAGCTTAGATGCGGGGGGCACAGATACGCAGTATTTT. Its translation is CASSLDAGGTDTQYF.

The chain uses TRBV2 and TRBJ2-1; D gene unclear. The CDR3 contains 11 residues. Between the trimmed V and J ends, which lost 6 bases and 5 bases, there was a span of 5 bases. Germline CDR1 SNHLY, CDR2 FYNNEI. The CDR3 coding sequence is TGTGCCAGCAGGAGAAACAATGAGCAGTTCTTC. The encoded protein is CASRRNNEQFF. The full variable domain, its missing parts supplied by reference TRBV2 and TRBJ2-1, is EPEVTQTPSHQVTQMGQEVILRCVPISNHLYFYWYRQILGQKVEFLVSFYNNEISEKSEIFDDQFSVERPDGSNFTLKIRSTKLEDSAMYFCASRRNNEQFFGPGTRLTVL.

The J gene is TRBJ1-4, the V gene TRBV7-8, with no clear D. The CDR3 extends over 18 amino acids. The V gene's germline CDR1 is SGHVS and CDR2 FQNEAQ. Trimming took 4 bases from V and 8 from J, leaving 26 bases between them. Here the CDR3 reads CASSSADLGSVDGEKLFF. The DNA of the CDR3 is TGTGCCAGCAGCTCGGCTGATCTGGGGTCCGTCGATGGAGAAAAACTGTTTTTT.

This clone appeared a few times. V and J are TRBV20-1 and TRBJ1-5; D perhaps matches TRBD1 (5 bases). V shed 3 bases and J shed 9 bases, with 9 bases lying between them. This CDR3 region has 11 residues. CDR1 is DFQATT and CDR2 is SNEGSKA in the germline V gene (reference sequence). The CDR3 reads CSARGLGPQHF. CDR3 nucleotides: TGCAGTGCTAGGGGACTAGGGCCCCAGCATTTT.

On this clone itself: Other nucleotide sequences in the sample specify the same CDR3. The chain carries TRBV7-2 and TRBJ2-7, with 9 positions matching TRBD2. J gave up 1 base and V 1 base, and 2 bases lay outside the gene matches. The germline V gene has CDR1 SGHTA and CDR2 FQGNSA. This CDR3 contains 15 residues. In DNA form, the CDR3 reads TGTGCCAGCAGCTTAGGTGCGGGAGGGTCCTACGAGCAGTACTTC. Translation: CASSLGAGGSYEQYF.

This chain links TRBV6-1 with TRBJ2-1; 9 bases agree with TRBD2. V was pared by 6 bases and J by 6 bases, with 9 bases of the junction left unmatched. The CDR3 is 15 residues long. Germline V gene sequence: CDR1 MNHNS, CDR2 SASEGT. The CDR3: CASSGGLAPINEQFF. The CDR3 nucleotides are TGTGCCAGCAGCGGGGGACTAGCCCCCATCAATGAGCAGTTCTTC.

The rearrangement joins TRBV11-3 to TRBJ2-1; tentatively, D is TRBD2 (6 bases). CDR1 SGHNT and CDR2 YENEEA come from the germline V gene. CDR3 size: 16 residues. V was cut by 5 bases and J by 4 bases, with 18 bases left in between. The CDR3 spells CASSPRGSGVYNEQFF. The DNA of the CDR3 is TGTGCCAGCAGCCCTAGGGGTAGCGGCGTATACAATGAGCAGTTCTTC.

The rearrangement uses TRBV7-6 and TRBJ1-3; no reliable D call. The CDR3 contains 16 residues. With 1 base removed from V and 3 bases from J, the gap between germline ends came to 13 bases. Per germline, CDR1 SGHVS and CDR2 FNYEAQ. CDR3: CASSLVGEYFGNTIYF. The CDR3, as DNA: TGTGCCAGCAGCTTAGTCGGGGAATACTTTGGAAACACCATATATTTT.

This clone has just one count. V is TRBV6-1 and J is TRBJ2-7, with 9 bases aligning to TRBD2. From germline, CDR1 is MNHNS and CDR2 SASEGT. The CDR3 runs 13 residues. V shed 3 bases, J shed 12 bases, and the junction held 9 bases outside the gene matches. The chain's CDR3 is CASSEGLAVLTYF. CDR3 bases: TGTGCCAGCAGTGAGGGACTAGCTGTCCTGACGTACTTC.

The chain has TRBV4-2 and TRBJ1-2; D is possibly TRBD1 (5 bases). This CDR3 contains 15 residues. Trimming removed 1 base from V and 5 bases from J, with 14 bases in between. CDR1 and CDR2 from the germline V gene are LGHNA and YNFKEQ. CDR3 in amino acids: CASSQGSGGLYGYTF. CDR3 sequence (DNA): TGTGCCAGCAGCCAAGGGTCCGGGGGGTTGTATGGCTACACCTTC.

The chain is built from TRBV7-2 and TRBJ2-1; TRBD2 agrees at 15 bases. Trimming cost V 3 bases and J 4 bases; bases outside gene matches: 10. Germline CDR1 reads SGHTA; CDR2 reads FQGNSA. This CDR3 has 19 residues. CDR3 coding DNA: TGTGCCAGCAGCTTGGTGGGACTAGCGGGAGGTTACTTATACAATGAGCAGTTCTTC. Residues: CASSLVGLAGGYLYNEQFF.

On this clone: The identical CDR3 is also encoded by other nucleotide sequences in the sample. The rearrangement joins TRBV28 to TRBJ2-3; D unclear. This CDR3 comprises 11 residues. V lost 3 bases and J lost 5, with 3 bases in between. CDR1 and CDR2 (germline): MDHEN, SYDVKM. The CDR3 here is CASSLRDTQYF. In nucleotides, the CDR3 is TGTGCCAGCAGTTTGAGAGATACGCAGTATTTT. Based on the CDR3 plus reference TRBV28 and TRBJ2-3, the full variable domain is DVKVTQSSRYLVKRTGEKVFLECVQDMDHENMFWYRQDPGLGLRLIYFSYDVKMKEKGDIPEGYSVSREKKERFSLILESASTNQTSMYLCASSLRDTQYFGPGTRLTVL.